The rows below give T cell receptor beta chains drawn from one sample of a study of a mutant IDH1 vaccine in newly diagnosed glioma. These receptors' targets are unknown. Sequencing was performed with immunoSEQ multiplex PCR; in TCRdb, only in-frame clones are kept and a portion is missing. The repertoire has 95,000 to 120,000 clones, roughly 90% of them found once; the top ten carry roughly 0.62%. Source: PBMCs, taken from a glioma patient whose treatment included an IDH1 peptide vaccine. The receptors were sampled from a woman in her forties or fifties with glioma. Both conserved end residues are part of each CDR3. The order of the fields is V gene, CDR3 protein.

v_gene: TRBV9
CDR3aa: CASSSLGVSYEQYF

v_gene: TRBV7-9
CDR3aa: CASRQGAGNYGYTF

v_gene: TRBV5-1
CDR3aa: CASSLYGGSGGNTEAFF

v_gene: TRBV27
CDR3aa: CASSPQVGTEAFF

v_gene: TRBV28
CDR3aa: CASSRDRDQPQHF

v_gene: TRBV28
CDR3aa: CASRQAGSTFRETQYF

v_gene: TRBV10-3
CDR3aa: CAISESSYYEQYF

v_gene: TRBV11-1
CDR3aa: CASSPHRVRDTEAFF

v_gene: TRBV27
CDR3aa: CASRPSLGSYNEQFF

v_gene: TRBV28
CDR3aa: CASTLGARNTGELFF

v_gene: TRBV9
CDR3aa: CASSVDEGNEKLFF

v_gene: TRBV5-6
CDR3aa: CASSPGTEYQETQYF

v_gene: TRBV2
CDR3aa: CASSIAGGGTDTQYF

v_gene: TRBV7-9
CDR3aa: CASSLEGGQETQYF

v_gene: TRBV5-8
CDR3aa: CASSLREPDTQYF

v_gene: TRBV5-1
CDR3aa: CASSQDRALEIYGYTF

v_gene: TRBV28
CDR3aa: CASRLSSGPYNEQFF

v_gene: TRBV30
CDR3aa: CAWSVLGQGNSPLHF

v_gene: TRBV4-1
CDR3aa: CASSQAGGLNEQFF

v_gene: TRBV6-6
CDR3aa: CASSYSLALSYEQYF

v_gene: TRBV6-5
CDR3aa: CASRQENSPLHF